The clone carrying this T cell receptor beta chain has only a few counts. Authors' processing steps: Researchers report that nucleated cell counts were estimated from reference gene primer amplification. The repertoire was sequenced with immunoSEQ multiplex PCR; TCRdb's copy has only in-frame clones and lacks some. The V and J calls and clone size were taken over from that table, and D and trimming were inferred from the DNA. The sample shows roughly 330,000 clones, about 85% of them seen only once. The data are from a study of blood T cell repertoires in COVID-19. On the study more broadly: Nucleic acid was either cDNA or gDNA, and it came from T cells, B-cell-depleted T cells, or PBMCs.

Participants came from some 26 US areas, aged about 18 to 90 years. Donors of Cohort 3 who recovered were those that had two negative PCRs, clearance, or symptom resolution. V lost 6 bases to trimming and J lost 6 bases, with 12 bases between them. Germline loops: CDR1 PRHDT, CDR2 FYEKMQ (reference sequence). CDR3 length: 14 amino acids. The specimen was PBMCs or T cells enriched from blood (not recorded which). V and J are TRBV13 and TRBJ1-6, with D perhaps matching TRBD1 (5 bases). This receptor was taken from a woman in her thirties who had recovered from COVID-19. The CDR3 DNA sequence: TGTGCCAGCAGGTGGGGCGGGGTTAATTCACCCCTCCACTTT. It encodes CASRWGGVNSPLHF.